The sequence of this T cell receptor (beta chain) was determined in a study of T cells in Graves' hyperthyroidism and ophthalmopathy. Study details: Sampling of peripheral blood happened at initial diagnosis, prior to any treatment. Study-wide findings and caveats: Model output signaled ophthalmopathy a median approximately 6 months ahead of onset.

This clonotype was recorded at least ten times. Its target is unknown. Amplification of TCR beta CDR3 regions was performed using RNA transcripts as template. TCR CDR3 underwent first-round RT-PCR with the HTBI primer set. TCRdb re-analysed the multiplex PCR reads in MiXCR, keeping a single row per CDR3 protein. The sample consists of about 380,000 distinct CDR3 sequences, about 14% of them appearing once. The CDR3 totals 14 residues. V shed 4 bases and J shed 3 bases, with 13 bases lying between them. The V gene's germline CDR1 is SEHNR and CDR2 FQNEAQ (reference sequence). The chain is built from TRBV7-9 and TRBJ2-7; D is unresolved. The sample was blood. The TCR comes from a young man with Graves' hyperthyroidism that later progressed to Graves' ophthalmopathy. CDR3 DNA sequence: TGTGCCAGCAGCTCTACCGCCCAATACTACGAGCAGTACTTC. Protein sequence: CASSSTAQYYEQYF. Full variable domain (rest looked up from reference TRBV7-9 and TRBJ2-7): DTGVSQNPRHKITKRGQNVTFRCDPISEHNRLYWYRQTLGQGPEFLTYFQNEAQLEKSRLLSDRFSAERPKGSFSTLEIQRTEQGDSAMYLCASSSTAQYYEQYFGPGTRLTVT.